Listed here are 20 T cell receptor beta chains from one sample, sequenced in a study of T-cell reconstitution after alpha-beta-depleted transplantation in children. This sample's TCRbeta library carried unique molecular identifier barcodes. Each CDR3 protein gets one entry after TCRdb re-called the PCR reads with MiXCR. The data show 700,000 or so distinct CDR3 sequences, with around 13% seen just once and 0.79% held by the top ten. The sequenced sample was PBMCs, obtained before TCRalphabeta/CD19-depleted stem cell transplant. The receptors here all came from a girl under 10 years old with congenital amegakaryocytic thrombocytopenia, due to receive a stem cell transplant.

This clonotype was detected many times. The CDR3 sequence: CASSSLLAGGREQFF. The CDR3 nucleotides are TGTGCCAGCAGTTCTCTACTAGCGGGAGGGAGGGAGCAGTTCTTC. J is TRBJ2-1 and V is TRBV12-3 or TRBV12-4; 13 bases fit TRBD2. J lost 10 bases, V lost 4 bases, and 7 bases had no gene match. CDR3 length equals 15 residues.

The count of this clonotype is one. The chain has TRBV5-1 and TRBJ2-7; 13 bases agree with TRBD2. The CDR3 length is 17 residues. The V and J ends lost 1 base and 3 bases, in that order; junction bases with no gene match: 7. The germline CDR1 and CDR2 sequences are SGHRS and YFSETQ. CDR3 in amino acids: CASSLRLAGGTYYEQYF. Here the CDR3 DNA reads TGCGCCAGCAGCTTGAGACTAGCGGGAGGTACATACTACGAGCAGTACTTC.

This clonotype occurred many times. The CDR3 loop is CASSLDGHGNEQFF. The CDR3 region has the DNA TGTGCCAGCAGTTTAGACGGTCACGGGAATGAGCAGTTCTTC. The chain uses TRBV12-3 or TRBV12-4 and TRBJ2-1; D uncertain. The CDR3 has 14 residues. V was cut by 1 base and J by 7 bases, with 11 bases left in between.

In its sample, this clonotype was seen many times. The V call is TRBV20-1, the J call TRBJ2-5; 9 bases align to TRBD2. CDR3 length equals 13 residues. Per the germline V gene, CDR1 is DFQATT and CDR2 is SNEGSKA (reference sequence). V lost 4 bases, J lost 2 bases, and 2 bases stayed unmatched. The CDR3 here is CSAKTSGQETQYF. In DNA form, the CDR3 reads TGCAGTGCTAAGACTAGCGGACAAGAGACCCAGTACTTC.

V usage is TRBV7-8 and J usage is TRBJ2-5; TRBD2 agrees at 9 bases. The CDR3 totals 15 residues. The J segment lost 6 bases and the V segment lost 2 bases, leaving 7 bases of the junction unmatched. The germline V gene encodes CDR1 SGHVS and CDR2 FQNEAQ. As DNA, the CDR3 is TGTGCCAGCAGCTTAAGATTCCTAGCGGGAAAGACCCAGTACTTC. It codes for CASSLRFLAGKTQYF.

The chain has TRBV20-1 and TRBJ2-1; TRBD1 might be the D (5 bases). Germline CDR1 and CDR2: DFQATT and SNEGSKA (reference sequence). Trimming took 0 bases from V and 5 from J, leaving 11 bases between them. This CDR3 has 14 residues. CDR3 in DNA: TGCAGTGCTAGAGATAGGGGTTCTCACAATGAGCAGTTCTTC. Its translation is CSARDRGSHNEQFF.

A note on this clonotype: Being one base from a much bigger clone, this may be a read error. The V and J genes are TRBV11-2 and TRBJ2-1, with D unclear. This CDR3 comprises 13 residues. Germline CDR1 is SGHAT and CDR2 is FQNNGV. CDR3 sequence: CAGSLITYNEQFF. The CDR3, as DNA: TGTGCCGGCAGCTTAATCACCTACAATGAGCAGTTCTTC.

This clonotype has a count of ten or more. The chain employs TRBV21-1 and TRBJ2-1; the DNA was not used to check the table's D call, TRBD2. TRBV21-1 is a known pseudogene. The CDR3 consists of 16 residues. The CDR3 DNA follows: TGTGCCAGCAGCAAACCTGGACTTAGCTCCTACAATGAGCAGTTCTTC. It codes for CASSKPGLSSYNEQFF.

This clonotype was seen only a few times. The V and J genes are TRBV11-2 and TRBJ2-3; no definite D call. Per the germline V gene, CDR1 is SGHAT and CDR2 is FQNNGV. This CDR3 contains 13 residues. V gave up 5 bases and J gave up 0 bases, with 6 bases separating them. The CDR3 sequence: CASSPVSTDTQYF. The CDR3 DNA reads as TGTGCCAGCAGCCCCGTCAGCACAGATACGCAGTATTTT.

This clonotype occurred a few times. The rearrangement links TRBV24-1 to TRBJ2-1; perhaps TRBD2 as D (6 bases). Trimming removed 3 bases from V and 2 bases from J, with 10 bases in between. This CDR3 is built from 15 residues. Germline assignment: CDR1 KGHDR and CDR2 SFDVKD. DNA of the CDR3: TGTGCCACCAGTGATGCTAGCGCCGCCTACAATGAGCAGTTCTTC. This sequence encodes CATSDASAAYNEQFF.

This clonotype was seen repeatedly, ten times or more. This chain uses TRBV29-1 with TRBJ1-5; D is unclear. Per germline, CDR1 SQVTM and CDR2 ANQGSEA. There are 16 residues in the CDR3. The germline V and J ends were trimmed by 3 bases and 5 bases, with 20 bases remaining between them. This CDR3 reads CSVDEGLHPRHQPQHF. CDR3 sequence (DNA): TGCAGCGTTGATGAGGGTCTTCATCCCCGTCATCAGCCCCAGCATTTT.

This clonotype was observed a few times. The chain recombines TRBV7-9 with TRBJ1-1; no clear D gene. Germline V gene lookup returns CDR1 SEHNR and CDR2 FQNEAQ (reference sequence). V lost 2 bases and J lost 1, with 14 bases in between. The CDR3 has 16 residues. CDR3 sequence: CASSLSPTLGNTEAFF. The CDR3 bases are TGTGCCAGCAGCTTATCTCCCACCCTGGGGAACACTGAAGCTTTCTTT. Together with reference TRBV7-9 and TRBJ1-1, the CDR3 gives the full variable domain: DTGVSQNPRHKITKRGQNVTFRCDPISEHNRLYWYRQTLGQGPEFLTYFQNEAQLEKSRLLSDRFSAERPKGSFSTLEIQRTEQGDSAMYLCASSLSPTLGNTEAFFGQGTRLTVV.

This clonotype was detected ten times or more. CDR3 loop: CASSILGQYNEQFF. The DNA of the CDR3 is TGCGCCAGCAGCATCCTGGGACAGTACAATGAGCAGTTCTTC. The chain uses TRBV5-1 and TRBJ2-1; 7 bases match TRBD1. The length of the CDR3 is 14 residues. Germline loops: CDR1 SGHRS, CDR2 YFSETQ. V trimming: 4 bases; J trimming: 4 bases; junction bases outside the gene matches: 5.

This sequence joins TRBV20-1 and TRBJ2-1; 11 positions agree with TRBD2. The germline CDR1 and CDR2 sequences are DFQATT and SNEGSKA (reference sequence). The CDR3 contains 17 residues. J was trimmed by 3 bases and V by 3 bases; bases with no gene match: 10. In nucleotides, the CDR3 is TGCAGTGCTAGTCCCGATAGCGGGAGGGCTAGCTACAATGAGCAGTTCTTC. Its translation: CSASPDSGRASYNEQFF.

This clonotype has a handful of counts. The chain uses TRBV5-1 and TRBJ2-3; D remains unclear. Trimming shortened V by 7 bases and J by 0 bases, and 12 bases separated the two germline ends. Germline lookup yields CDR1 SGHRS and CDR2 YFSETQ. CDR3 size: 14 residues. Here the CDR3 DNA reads TGCGCCAGCGGCTGGATTTCTAGCACAGATACGCAGTATTTT. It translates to CASGWISSTDTQYF.

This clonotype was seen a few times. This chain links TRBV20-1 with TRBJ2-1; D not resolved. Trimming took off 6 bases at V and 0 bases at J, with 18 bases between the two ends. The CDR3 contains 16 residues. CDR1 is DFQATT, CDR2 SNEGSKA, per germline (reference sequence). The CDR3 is CSAINPGESSYNEQFF. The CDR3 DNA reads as TGCAGTGCCATAAACCCCGGCGAGAGCTCCTACAATGAGCAGTTCTTC.

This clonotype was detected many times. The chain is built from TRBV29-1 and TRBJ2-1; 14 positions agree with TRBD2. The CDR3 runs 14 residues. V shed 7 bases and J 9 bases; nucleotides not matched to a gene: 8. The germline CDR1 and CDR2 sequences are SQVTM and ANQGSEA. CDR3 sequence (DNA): TGCAGCGCATCGACGGGGACTAGCGGGAGTGAGCAGTTCTTC. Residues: CSASTGTSGSEQFF.

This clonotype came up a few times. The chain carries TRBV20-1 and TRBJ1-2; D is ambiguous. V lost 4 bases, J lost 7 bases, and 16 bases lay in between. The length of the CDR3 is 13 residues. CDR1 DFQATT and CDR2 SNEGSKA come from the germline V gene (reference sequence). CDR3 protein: CSAITDAGGGYTF. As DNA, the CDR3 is TGCAGTGCTATAACGGACGCGGGTGGTGGCTACACCTTC.

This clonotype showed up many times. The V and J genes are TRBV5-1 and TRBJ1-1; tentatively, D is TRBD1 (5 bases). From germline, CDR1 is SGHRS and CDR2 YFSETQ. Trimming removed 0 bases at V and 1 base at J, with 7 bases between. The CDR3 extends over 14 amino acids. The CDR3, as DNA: TGCGCCAGCAGCTTGGTAGACAGGAACACTGAAGCTTTCTTT. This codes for CASSLVDRNTEAFF.

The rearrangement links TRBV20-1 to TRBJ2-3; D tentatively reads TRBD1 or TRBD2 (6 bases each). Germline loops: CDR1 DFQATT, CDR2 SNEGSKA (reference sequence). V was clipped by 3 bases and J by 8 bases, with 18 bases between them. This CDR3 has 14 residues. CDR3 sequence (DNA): TGCAGTGCTAGTCACGACCTGAAGGGGGGTACGCAGTATTTT. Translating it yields CSASHDLKGGTQYF.